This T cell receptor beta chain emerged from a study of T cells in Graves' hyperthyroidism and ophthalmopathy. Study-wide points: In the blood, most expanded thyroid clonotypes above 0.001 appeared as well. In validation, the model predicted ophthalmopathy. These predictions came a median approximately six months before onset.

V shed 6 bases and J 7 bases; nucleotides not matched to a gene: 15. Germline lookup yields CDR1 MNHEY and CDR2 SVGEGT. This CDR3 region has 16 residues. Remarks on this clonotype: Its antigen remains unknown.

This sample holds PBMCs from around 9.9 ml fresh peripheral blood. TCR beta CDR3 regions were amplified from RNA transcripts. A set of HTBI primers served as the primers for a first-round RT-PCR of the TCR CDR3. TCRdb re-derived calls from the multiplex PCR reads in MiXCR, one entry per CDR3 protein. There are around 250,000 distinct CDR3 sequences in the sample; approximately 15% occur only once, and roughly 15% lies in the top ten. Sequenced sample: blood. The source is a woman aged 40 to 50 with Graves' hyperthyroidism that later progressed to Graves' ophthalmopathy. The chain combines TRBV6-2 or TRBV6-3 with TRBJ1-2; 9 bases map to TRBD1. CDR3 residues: CASRGSRDRAGGGYTF. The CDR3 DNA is TGTGCCAGCAGGGGAAGCCGGGACAGGGCTGGAGGTGGCTACACCTTC.